Sequencing of this T cell receptor beta chain was carried out in a study of T-cell memory formation after mild COVID-19. The CDR3 is 15 residues long. CDR1 MNHEY and CDR2 SVGAGI come from the germline V gene. Trimming at V came to 2 bases and at J to 2 bases, leaving 3 bases not matched to a gene. TCRdb recomputed calls from the 5' RACE reads with MiXCR, one row per CDR3 protein. This table has roughly 62,000 distinct CDR3 sequences, over 8.5% appearing once. The sample holds a few counts of this clonotype. This clonotype was sampled from a man younger than 35 who had mild COVID-19 (a few samples of this study predate the infection). Cell type and time point are not known. The chain uses TRBV6-5 and TRBJ1-1, with TRBD1 identical over 9 bases. Source material: PBMCs or a T cell subset sorted from them (not recorded which). The CDR3 loop is CASSYGDRANTEAFF. The CDR3 DNA reads as TGTGCCAGCAGTTACGGGGACAGGGCTAACACTGAAGCTTTCTTT.